The sequence of this T cell receptor (beta chain) was determined in a study of Graves' ophthalmopathy and Graves' hyperthyroidism. Looked up from germline, CDR1 is SGHTA and CDR2 is FQGNSA. The CDR3 covers 14 residues. Worth noting for this clonotype: One end of the junction is discordant with germline, which a read error may explain.

Transcripts of RNA were the source for amplifying TCR beta CDR3 regions. After a first-round RT-PCR with HTBI primers, a second-round multiplex PCR was run. TCRdb passed the multiplex PCR reads through MiXCR, listing each CDR3 protein once. The profile covers some 250,000 distinct CDR3 sequences, with around 45% appearing a single time and over 40% taken by the ten largest. Sample: peripheral blood. V usage is TRBV7-2 and J usage is TRBJ2-7, with a weak D call TRBD2 (7 bases). The clonotype comes from an adult man with Graves' ophthalmopathy. Written as DNA, the CDR3 is TGTGCCAGCAGCTTAGGGCCGGGGGGCTACGGGCAGTACTTC. Residues: CASSLGPGGYGQYF.